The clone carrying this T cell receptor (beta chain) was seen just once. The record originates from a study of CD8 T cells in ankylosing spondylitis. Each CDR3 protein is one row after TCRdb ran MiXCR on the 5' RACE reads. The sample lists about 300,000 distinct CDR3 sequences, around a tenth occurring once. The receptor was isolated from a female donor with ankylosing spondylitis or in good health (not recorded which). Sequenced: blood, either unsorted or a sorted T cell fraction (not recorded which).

CDR3 in DNA: TGTGCCAGCAGCGCACCCTCTGCCGGGGAGCTGTTTTTT. It is translated as CASSAPSAGELFF. The chain combines TRBV9 with TRBJ2-2; D unclear. The V and J ends lost 3 bases and 6 bases respectively, with 9 bases between them. Germline lookup yields CDR1 SGDLS and CDR2 YYNGEE. CDR3 length: 13 amino acids. The whole variable domain, filled in from reference TRBV9 and TRBJ2-2, reads DSGVTQTPKHLITATGQRVTLRCSPRSGDLSVYWYQQSLDQGLQFLIQYYNGEERAKGNILERFSAQQFPDLHSELNLSSLELGDSALYFCASSAPSAGELFFGEGSRLTVL.